Presented here are 12 T cell receptor beta chains from one specimen sequenced in a study of blood T cell repertoires in COVID-19. Using immunoSEQ multiplex PCR, the repertoire was profiled, and TCRdb retains in-frame clones only, with some absent. The profile shows about 64,000 clones, roughly 82% of them singletons. What was sequenced was peripheral blood. These receptors came from a woman aged 60-70 years with acute or convalescent COVID-19.

The chain joins TRBV27 to TRBJ1-1, with 7 bases aligning to TRBD1. This CDR3 comprises 15 residues. The germline gives CDR1 MNHEY, CDR2 SMNVEV (reference sequence). The ends lost 5 bases at V and 4 bases at J; junction bases unmatched: 10. The CDR3 bases are TGTGCCAGCAGTCCGTCGGGACAGCCGAGCACTGAAGCTTTCTTT. This encodes CASSPSGQPSTEAFF.

This clone was picked up one time. J is TRBJ1-1 and V is TRBV3-1 (or the pseudogene TRBV3-2), with 7 positions matching TRBD1. CDR3 length: 14 residues. Germline V gene data show CDR1 as LGHDT and CDR2 as YNNKEL (reference sequence). After removal of 4 bases from V and 0 bases from J, the junction contained 2 bases not matched to a gene. The CDR3 DNA is TGTGCCAGCAGCCCGGGACAGCTGAACACTGAAGCTTTCTTT. Amino acid sequence: CASSPGQLNTEAFF.

The V call is TRBV19, the J call TRBJ2-3, with D tentatively TRBD2 (6 bases). This CDR3 has 15 amino acids. Germline V gives CDR1 LNHDA, CDR2 SQIVND (reference sequence). V shed 3 bases and J shed 2 bases, with 12 bases lying between them. This CDR3 is CASSILGTPTDTQYF. DNA for the CDR3: TGTGCCAGTAGTATTCTCGGGACTCCCACAGATACGCAGTATTTT. The full variable domain, rest sourced from reference TRBV19 and TRBJ2-3, is DGGITQSPKYLFRKEGQNVTLSCEQNLNHDAMYWYRQDPGQGLRLIYYSQIVNDFQKGDIAEGYSVSREKKESFPLTVTSAQKNPTAFYLCASSILGTPTDTQYFGPGTRLTVL.

A remark on this clone: Additional DNA sequences in this sample encode the identical CDR3. The chain is built from TRBV5-1 and TRBJ2-3; D may be TRBD1 (5 bases). CDR1 is SGHRS, CDR2 YFSETQ, per germline. This CDR3 has 13 amino acids. V was cut by 2 bases and J by 3 bases, with 7 bases left in between. The DNA for the CDR3 is TGCGCCAGCAGCTTCCAGGGAACAGATACGCAGTATTTT. Its translation is CASSFQGTDTQYF.

The chain couples TRBV20-1 to TRBJ2-7; TRBD1 is a possible D gene (5 bases). Deletions cut 1 base from V and 5 bases from J, with 6 bases between. The CDR3 covers 11 residues. Germline-derived CDR1 and CDR2 are DFQATT and SNEGSKA (reference sequence). The CDR3 nucleotides read TGCAGTGCTAGAGCAGGGAACGAGCAGTACTTC. As protein: CSARAGNEQYF.

The chain is built from TRBV3-1 (or the pseudogene TRBV3-2) and TRBJ2-2; a weak D match, TRBD1 (6 bases). Germline V gene lookup returns CDR1 LGHDT and CDR2 YNNKEL (reference sequence). This CDR3 has 16 residues. Trimming stripped 1 base from V and 1 base from J, with 10 bases between. This CDR3 reads CASSQAGTLNTGELFF. The CDR3 nucleotides are TGTGCCAGCAGCCAAGCAGGGACACTGAACACCGGGGAGCTGTTTTTT.

The chain combines TRBV24-1 with TRBJ1-5; tentatively, D is TRBD1 (5 bases). There are 17 residues in the CDR3. Germline V gives CDR1 KGHDR, CDR2 SFDVKD. V lost 3 bases and J 0 bases, leaving 14 bases between the germline ends. For the CDR3, the DNA is TGTGCCACCAGTGATCCTACAGGAGACGATAGCAATCAGCCCCAGCATTTT. It encodes CATSDPTGDDSNQPQHF.

V is TRBV7-3 and J is TRBJ1-2, with D possibly being TRBD1 (6 bases). V dropped 1 base and J dropped 6 bases, with 12 bases sitting between them. This CDR3 region has 14 residues. CDR1 is SGHTA, CDR2 FQGTGA, per germline. The CDR3 protein is CASSLNPRGDGYTF. CDR3 coding DNA: TGTGCCAGCAGCTTAAATCCCAGGGGTGATGGCTACACCTTC.

This chain's CDR3 is CASSFNPGGIIRNTIYF. In DNA, the CDR3 is TGTGCCAGCAGCTTCAACCCGGGAGGGATCATAAGAAACACCATATATTTT. V and J are TRBV7-9 and TRBJ1-3; no firm D call. In germline, CDR1 is SEHNR, CDR2 FQNEAQ (reference sequence). V was clipped by 3 bases and J by 5 bases, with 20 bases between them. The CDR3 extends over 17 amino acids. The complete variable domain, with remaining parts taken from reference TRBV7-9 and TRBJ1-3, reads DTGVSQNPRHKITKRGQNVTFRCDPISEHNRLYWYRQTLGQGPEFLTYFQNEAQLEKSRLLSDRFSAERPKGSFSTLEIQRTEQGDSAMYLCASSFNPGGIIRNTIYFGEGSWLTVV.

This chain connects TRBV4-1 to TRBJ2-1; the match to TRBD2 covers 8 bases. This CDR3 spans 17 amino acids. V shed 1 base, J shed 0 bases, and the junction held 5 bases outside the gene matches. CDR1 MGHRA and CDR2 YSYEKL come from the germline V gene. In DNA, the CDR3 is TGCGCCAGCAGCCAAGCAGCCGGGGGGGGCTCCTACAATGAGCAGTTCTTC. Translated, it gives CASSQAAGGGSYNEQFF.

The chain is built from TRBV9 and TRBJ2-3, with 7 nucleotides matching TRBD2. CDR1 SGDLS and CDR2 YYNGEE come from the germline V gene. V shed 0 bases and J 6 bases; nucleotides not matched to a gene: 10. The CDR3 runs to 16 residues. DNA of the CDR3: TGTGCCAGCAGCGTAGGTTTGCGGGGGTCCGCGGATACGCAGTATTTT. This translates into CASSVGLRGSADTQYF.

V and J are TRBV4-2 and TRBJ1-6; D is ambiguous. The CDR3 has 17 residues. The germline gives CDR1 LGHNA, CDR2 YNFKEQ. Trimming took 1 base from V and 6 from J, leaving 16 bases between them. As DNA, the CDR3 is TGTGCCAGCAGCCAAGGACCCTCCCGGGAGGGTAATTCACCCCTCCACTTT. This encodes CASSQGPSREGNSPLHF.